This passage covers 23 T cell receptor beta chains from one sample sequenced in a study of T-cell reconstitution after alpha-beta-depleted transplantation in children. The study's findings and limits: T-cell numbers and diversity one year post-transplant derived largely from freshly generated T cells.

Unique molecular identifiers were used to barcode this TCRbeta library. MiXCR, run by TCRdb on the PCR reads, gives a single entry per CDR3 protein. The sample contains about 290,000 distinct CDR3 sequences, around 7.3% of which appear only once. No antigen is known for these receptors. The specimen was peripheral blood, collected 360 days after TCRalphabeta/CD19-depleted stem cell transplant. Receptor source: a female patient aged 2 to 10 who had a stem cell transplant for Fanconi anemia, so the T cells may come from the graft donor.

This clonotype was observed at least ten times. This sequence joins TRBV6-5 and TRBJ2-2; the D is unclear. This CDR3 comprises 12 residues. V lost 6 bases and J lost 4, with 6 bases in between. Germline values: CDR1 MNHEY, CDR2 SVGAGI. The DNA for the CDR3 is TGTGCCAGCAGACAAACCACCGGGGAGCTGTTTTTT. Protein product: CASRQTTGELFF.

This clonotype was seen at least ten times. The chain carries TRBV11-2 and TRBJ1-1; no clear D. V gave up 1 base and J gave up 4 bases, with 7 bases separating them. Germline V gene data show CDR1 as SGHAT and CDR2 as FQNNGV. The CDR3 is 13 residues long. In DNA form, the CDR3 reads TGTGCCAGCAGCTTAGGGGCCCTCACTGAAGCTTTCTTT. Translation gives CASSLGALTEAFF.

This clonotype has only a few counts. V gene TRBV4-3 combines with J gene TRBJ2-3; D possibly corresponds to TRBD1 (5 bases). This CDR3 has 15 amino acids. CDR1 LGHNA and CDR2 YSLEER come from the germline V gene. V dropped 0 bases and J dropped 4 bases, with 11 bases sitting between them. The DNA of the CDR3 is TGCGCCAGCAGCCAAGATGGGGCTAAGTCAGATACGCAGTATTTT. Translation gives CASSQDGAKSDTQYF.

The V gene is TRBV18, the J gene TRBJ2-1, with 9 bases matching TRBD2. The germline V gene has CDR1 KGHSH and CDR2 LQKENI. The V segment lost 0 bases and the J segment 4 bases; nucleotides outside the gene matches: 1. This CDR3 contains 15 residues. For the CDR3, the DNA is TGTGCCAGCTCACCACCTAGCGGGGGATACAATGAGCAGTTCTTC. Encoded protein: CASSPPSGGYNEQFF. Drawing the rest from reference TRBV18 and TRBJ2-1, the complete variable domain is NAGVMQNPRHLVRRRGQEARLRCSPMKGHSHVYWYRQLPEEGLKFMVYLQKENIIDESGMPKERFSAEFPKEGPSILRIQQVVRGDSAAYFCASSPPSGGYNEQFFGPGTRLTVL.

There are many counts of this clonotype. The CDR3 loop reads CSVEAGLGNTDTQYF. CDR3 DNA sequence: TGCAGCGTTGAAGCGGGATTGGGTAACACAGATACGCAGTATTTT. The chain couples TRBV29-1 to TRBJ2-3, with a weak D call TRBD2 (5 bases). The CDR3 consists of 15 residues. Germline V CDR1 and CDR2: SQVTM, ANQGSEA. The V end was cut by 1 base, the J end by 2 bases, with 13 bases between.

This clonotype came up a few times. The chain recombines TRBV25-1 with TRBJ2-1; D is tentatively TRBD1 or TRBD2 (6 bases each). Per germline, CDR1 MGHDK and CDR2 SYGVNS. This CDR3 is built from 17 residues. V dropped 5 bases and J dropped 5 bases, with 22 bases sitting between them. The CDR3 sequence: CASSPLLGGPTDNEQFF. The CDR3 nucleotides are TGTGCCAGCAGTCCCCTGTTGGGGGGCCCTACGGACAATGAGCAGTTCTTC. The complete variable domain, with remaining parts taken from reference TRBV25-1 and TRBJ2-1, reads EADIYQTPRYLVIGTGKKITLECSQTMGHDKMYWYQQDPGMELHLIHYSYGVNSTEKGDLSSESTVSRIRTEHFPLTLESARPSHTSQYLCASSPLLGGPTDNEQFFGPGTRLTVL.

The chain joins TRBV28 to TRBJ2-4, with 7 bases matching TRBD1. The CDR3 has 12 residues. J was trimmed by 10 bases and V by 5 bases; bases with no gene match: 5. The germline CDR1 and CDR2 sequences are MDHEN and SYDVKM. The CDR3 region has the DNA TGTGCCAGCAGTCCGCGACAGGGAATTCAGTACTTC. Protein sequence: CASSPRQGIQYF.

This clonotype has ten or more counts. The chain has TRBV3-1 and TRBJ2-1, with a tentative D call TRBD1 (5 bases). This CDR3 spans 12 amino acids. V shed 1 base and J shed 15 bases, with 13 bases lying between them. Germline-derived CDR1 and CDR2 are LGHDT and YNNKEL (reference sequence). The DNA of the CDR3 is TGTGCCAGCAGCCAAGGGGGCAGGGAAGGGTTCTTC. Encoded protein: CASSQGGREGFF.

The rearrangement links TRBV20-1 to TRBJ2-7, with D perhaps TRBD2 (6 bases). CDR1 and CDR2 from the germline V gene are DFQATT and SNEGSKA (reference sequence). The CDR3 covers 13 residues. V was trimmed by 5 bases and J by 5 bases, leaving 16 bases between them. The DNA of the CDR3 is TGCAGTGCTCGGCCGGGACTTCTCGACGAGCAGTACTTC. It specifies CSARPGLLDEQYF.

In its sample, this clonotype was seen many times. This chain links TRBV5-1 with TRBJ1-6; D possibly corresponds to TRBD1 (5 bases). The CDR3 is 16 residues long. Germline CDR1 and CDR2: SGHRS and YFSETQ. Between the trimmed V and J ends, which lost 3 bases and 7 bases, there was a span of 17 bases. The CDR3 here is CASSWEEQGLNSPLHF. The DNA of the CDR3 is TGCGCCAGCAGCTGGGAAGAGCAGGGCCTCAATTCACCCCTCCACTTT.

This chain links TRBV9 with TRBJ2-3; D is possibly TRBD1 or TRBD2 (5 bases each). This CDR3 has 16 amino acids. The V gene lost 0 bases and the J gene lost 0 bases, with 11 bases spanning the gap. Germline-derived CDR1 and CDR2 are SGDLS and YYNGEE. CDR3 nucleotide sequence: TGTGCCAGCAGCGTAGACACTAGGGACAGCACAGATACGCAGTATTTT. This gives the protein CASSVDTRDSTDTQYF.

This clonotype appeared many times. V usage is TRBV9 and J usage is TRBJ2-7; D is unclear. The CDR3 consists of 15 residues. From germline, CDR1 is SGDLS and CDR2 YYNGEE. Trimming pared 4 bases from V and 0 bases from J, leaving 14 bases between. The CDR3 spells CASSPHDLHSYEQYF. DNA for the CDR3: TGTGCCAGCAGCCCTCATGACCTTCACTCCTACGAGCAGTACTTC. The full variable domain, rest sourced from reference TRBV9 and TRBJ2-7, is DSGVTQTPKHLITATGQRVTLRCSPRSGDLSVYWYQQSLDQGLQFLIQYYNGEERAKGNILERFSAQQFPDLHSELNLSSLELGDSALYFCASSPHDLHSYEQYFGPGTRLTVT.

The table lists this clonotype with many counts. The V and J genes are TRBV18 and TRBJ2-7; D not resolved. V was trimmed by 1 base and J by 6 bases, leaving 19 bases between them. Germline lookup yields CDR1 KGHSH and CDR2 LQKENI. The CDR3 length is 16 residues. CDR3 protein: CASSPLAPTTPGEQYF. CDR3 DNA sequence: TGTGCCAGCTCACCACTAGCCCCCACCACCCCTGGCGAGCAGTACTTC.

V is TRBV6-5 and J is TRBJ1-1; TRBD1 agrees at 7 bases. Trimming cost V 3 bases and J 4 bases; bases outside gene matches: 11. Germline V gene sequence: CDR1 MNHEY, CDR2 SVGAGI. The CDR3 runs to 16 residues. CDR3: CASSYRQGVGGTEAFF. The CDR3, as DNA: TGTGCCAGCAGTTATCGGCAGGGGGTAGGGGGCACTGAAGCTTTCTTT.

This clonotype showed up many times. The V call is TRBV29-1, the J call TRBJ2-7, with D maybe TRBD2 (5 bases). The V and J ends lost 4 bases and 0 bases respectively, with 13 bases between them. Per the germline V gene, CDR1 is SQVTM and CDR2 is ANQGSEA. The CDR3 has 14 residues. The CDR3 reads CSVALALSSYEQYF. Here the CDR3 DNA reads TGCAGCGTTGCATTAGCGTTAAGCTCCTACGAGCAGTACTTC.

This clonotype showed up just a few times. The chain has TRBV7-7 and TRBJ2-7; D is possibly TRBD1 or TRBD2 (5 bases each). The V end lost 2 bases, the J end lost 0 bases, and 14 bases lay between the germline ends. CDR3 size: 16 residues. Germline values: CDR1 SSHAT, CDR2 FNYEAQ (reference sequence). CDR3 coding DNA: TGTGCCAGCAGCTTACGGGGCACCTCACCCTCCTACGAGCAGTACTTC. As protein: CASSLRGTSPSYEQYF.

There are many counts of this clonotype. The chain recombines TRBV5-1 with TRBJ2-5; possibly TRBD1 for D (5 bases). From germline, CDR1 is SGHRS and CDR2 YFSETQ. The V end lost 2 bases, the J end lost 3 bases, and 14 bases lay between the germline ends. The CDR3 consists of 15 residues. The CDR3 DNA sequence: TGCGCCAGCAGCTTTGCAGGGCCCCGAGAAGAGACCCAGTACTTC. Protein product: CASSFAGPREETQYF.

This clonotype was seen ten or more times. Here the CDR3 reads CASTGGTEAFF. The CDR3 nucleotides read TGTGCCAGCACGGGGGGCACTGAAGCTTTCTTT. This chain connects TRBV28 to TRBJ1-1; possibly TRBD1 for D (5 bases). The CDR3 covers 11 residues. The germline gives CDR1 MDHEN, CDR2 SYDVKM. Between the trimmed V and J ends, which lost 7 bases and 4 bases, there was a span of 7 bases.

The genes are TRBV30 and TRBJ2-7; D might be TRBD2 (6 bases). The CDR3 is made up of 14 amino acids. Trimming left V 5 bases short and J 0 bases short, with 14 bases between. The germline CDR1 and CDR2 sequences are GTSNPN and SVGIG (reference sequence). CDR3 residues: CAWLRPGGSYEQYF. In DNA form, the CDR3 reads TGTGCCTGGTTACGACCCGGGGGCTCCTACGAGCAGTACTTC.

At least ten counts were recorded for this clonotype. The CDR3 DNA reads TGTGCCAGCAGCAAATCTAAAGGACTCGGGTGCAACACCGGGGAGCTGTTTTTT. Translation: CASSKSKGLGCNTGELFF. The V gene is TRBV21-1, the J gene TRBJ2-2; whether TRBD2, the table's D call, matches the DNA was not checked. TRBV21-1 is termed a pseudogene. The CDR3 has 18 residues.

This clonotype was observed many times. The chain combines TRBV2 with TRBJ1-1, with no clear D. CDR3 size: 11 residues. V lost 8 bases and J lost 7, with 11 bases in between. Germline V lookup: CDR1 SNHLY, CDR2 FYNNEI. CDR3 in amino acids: CASLGNIEAFF. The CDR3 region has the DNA TGTGCCAGCTTAGGGAATATTGAAGCTTTCTTT.

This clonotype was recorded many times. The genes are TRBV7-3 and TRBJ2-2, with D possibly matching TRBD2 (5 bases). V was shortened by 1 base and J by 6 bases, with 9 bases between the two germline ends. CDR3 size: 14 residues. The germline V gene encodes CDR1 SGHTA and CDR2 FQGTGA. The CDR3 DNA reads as TGTGCCAGCAGCTTAAATAGCGTATCCGGGGAGCTGTTTTTT. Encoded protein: CASSLNSVSGELFF.

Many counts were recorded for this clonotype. In nucleotides, the CDR3 is TGTGCCAGCAGTTGGGGGACAGGGGATGGAAACACCATATATTTT. It specifies CASSWGTGDGNTIYF. The chain is built from TRBV12-3 or TRBV12-4 and TRBJ1-3; 10 nucleotides agree with TRBD1. Germline trimming cut 4 bases from V and 3 bases from J; bases unmatched to any gene: 3. The CDR3 loop spans 15 amino acids.